This section outlines one TCR beta chain sequence together with its context. Its antigen is currently unknown. TCRdb used MiXCR to reprocess the 5' RACE reads, holding one entry per CDR3 protein. The sample contains approximately 340,000 distinct CDR3 sequences, 8.7% of which appear only once. The CDR3 spans 15 residues. Germline V gives CDR1 MNHNS, CDR2 SASEGT. J was trimmed by 2 bases and V by 6 bases; bases with no gene match: 4. This entry comes from a study of T cells after yellow fever vaccination. Study-wide findings and caveats: Clonotypes appearing in both CD4 and CD8 compartments existed, and their share was small. Abundant clonotypes (contaminants from the bulk population) could be present in FACS-sorted repertoires.

This chain links TRBV6-1 with TRBJ2-3; TRBD1 matches at 11 bases. Specimen: PBMCs, collected on the day of the first yellow fever vaccination. The clonotype comes from a man aged 18-30 years who received the YFV17D yellow fever vaccine. As DNA, the CDR3 is TGTGCCAGCAGGCGGACAGGGGGCGTCACAGATACGCAGTATTTT. Encoded protein: CASRRTGGVTDTQYF.